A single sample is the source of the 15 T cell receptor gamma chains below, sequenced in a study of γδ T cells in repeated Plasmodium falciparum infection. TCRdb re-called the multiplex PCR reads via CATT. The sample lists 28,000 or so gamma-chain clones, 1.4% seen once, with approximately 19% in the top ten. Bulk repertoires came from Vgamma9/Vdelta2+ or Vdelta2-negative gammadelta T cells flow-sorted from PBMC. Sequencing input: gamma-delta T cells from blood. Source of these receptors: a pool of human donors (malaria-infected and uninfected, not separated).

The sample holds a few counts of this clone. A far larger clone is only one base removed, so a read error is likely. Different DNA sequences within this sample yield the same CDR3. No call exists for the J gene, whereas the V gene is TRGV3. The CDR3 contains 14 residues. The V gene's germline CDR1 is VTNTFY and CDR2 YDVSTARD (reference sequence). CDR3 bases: TGTGCCACCTGGGACAGGCCCCAATATTATAAGAAGCTCTTT. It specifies CATWDRPQYYKKLF.

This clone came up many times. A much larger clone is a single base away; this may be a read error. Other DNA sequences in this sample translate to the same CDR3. This CDR3 is CATWDGGSGYKKLF. The CDR3 coding sequence is TGTGCCACCTGGGATGGAGGATCGGGTTATAAGAAACTCTTT. The chain recombines TRGV4 with TRGJ1 or TRGJ2. Assignment of the J gene here rests on matching the DNA to germline, because TCRdb gives none. There are 14 residues in the CDR3. V dropped 1 base and J dropped 6; count of bases not matched to a gene: 9. Germline V CDR1 and CDR2: EGSTGY, YDSYTSSV.

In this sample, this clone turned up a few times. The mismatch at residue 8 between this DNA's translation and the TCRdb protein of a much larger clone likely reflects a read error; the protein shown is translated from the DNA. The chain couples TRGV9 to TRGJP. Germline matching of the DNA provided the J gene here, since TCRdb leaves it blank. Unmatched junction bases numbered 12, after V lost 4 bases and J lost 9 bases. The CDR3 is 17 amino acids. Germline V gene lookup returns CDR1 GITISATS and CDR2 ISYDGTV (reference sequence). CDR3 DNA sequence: TGTGCCTTGTGGGAAAGGGGGGTTATGTTGGGCAAAAAAATCAAGGTATTT. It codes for CALWERGVMLGKKIKVF.

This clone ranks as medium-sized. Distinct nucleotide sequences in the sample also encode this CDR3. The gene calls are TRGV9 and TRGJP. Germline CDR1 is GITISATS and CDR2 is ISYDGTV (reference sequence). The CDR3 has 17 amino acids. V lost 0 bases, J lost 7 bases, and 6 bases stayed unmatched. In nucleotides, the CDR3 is TGTGCCTTGTGGGAGGTGCCCTCGGAGTTGGGCAAAAAAATCAAGGTATTT. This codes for CALWEVPSELGKKIKVF.

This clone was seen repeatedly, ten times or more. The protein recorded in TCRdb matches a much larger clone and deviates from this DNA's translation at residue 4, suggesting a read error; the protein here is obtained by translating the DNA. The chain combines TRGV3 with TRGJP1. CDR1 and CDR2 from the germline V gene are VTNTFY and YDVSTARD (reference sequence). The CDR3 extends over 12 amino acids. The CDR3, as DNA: TGTGCCACCCGGGACAGCCGTTGGTTCAAGATATTT. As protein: CATRDSRWFKIF.

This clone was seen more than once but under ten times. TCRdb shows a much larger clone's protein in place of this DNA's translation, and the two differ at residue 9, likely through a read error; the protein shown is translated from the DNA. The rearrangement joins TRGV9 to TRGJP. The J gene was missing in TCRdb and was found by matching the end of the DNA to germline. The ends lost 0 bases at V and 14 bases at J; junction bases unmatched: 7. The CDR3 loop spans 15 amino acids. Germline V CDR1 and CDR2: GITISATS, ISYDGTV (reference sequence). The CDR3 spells CALWEVRPSKKIKVF. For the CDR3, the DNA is TGTGCCTTGTGGGAGGTGCGTCCGAGCAAAAAAATCAAGGTATTT.

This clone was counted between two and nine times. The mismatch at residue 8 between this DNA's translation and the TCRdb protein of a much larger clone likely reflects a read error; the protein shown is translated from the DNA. CDR3 sequence (DNA): TGTGCCTTGTGGGTGACCTCCCAGGGCTTTAAGAAACTCTTT. Its protein product is CALWVTSQGFKKLF. The genes are TRGV9 and TRGJ1 or TRGJ2. This CDR3 is 14 amino acids long. Germline CDR1 is GITISATS and CDR2 is ISYDGTV (reference sequence). After removal of 5 bases from V and 9 bases from J, the junction contained 16 bases not matched to a gene.

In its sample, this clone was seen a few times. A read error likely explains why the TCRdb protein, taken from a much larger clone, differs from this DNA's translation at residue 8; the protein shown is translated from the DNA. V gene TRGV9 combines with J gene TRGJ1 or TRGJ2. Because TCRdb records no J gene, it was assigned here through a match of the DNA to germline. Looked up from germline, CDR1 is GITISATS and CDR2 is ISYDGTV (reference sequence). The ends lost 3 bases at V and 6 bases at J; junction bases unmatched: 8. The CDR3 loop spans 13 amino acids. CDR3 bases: TGTGCCTTGTGGGAGTCCGATTGTTATAAGAAACTCTTT. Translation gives CALWESDCYKKLF.

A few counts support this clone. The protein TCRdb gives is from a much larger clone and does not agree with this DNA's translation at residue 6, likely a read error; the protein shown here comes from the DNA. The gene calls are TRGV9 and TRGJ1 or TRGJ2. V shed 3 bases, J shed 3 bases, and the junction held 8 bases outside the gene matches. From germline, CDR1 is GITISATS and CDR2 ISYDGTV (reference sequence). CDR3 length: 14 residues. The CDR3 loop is CALWERNTYYKKLF. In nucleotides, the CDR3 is TGTGCCTTGTGGGAGAGGAACACTTATTATAAGAAACTCTTT.

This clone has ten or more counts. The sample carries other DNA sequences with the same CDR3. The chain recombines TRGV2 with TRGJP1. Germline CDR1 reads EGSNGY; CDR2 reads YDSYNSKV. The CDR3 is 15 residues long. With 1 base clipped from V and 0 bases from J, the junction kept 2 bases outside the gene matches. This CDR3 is CATWDGHTTGWFKIF. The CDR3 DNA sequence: TGTGCCACCTGGGACGGTCATACCACTGGTTGGTTCAAGATATTT.

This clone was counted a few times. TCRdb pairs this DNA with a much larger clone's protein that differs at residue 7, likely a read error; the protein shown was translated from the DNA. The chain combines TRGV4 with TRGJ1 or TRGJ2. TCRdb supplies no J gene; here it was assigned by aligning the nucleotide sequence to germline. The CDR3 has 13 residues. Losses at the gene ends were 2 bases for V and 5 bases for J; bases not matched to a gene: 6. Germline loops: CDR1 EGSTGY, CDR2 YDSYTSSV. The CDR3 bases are TGTGCCACCTGGGATGTCCACCATTATAAGAAACTCTTT. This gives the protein CATWDVHHYKKLF.

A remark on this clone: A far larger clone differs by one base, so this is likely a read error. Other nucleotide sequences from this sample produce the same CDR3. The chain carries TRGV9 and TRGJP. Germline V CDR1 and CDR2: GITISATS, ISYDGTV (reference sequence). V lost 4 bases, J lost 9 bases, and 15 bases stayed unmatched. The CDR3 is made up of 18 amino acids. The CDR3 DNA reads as TGTGCCTTGTGGGACTTGCAAGAGGTAGTGTTGGGCAAAAAAATCAAGGTATTT. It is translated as CALWDLQEVVLGKKIKVF.

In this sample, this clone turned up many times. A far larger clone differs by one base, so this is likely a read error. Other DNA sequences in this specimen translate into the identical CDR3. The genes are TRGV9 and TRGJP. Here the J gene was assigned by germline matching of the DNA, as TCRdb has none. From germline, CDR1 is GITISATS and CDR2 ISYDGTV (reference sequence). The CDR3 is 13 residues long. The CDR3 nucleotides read TGTGCCTTGCAAGAGTTGGGCAAAAAGATCAAGGTATTT. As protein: CALQELGKKIKVF.

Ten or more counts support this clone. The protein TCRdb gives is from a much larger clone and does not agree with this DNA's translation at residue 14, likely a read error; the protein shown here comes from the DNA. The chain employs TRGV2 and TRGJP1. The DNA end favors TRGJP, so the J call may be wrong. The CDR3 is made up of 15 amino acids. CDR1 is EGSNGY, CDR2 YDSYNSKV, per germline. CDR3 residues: CATWAVNTTGWFKVF. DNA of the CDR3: TGTGCCACCTGGGCCGTTAATACCACTGGTTGGTTCAAGGTATTT.

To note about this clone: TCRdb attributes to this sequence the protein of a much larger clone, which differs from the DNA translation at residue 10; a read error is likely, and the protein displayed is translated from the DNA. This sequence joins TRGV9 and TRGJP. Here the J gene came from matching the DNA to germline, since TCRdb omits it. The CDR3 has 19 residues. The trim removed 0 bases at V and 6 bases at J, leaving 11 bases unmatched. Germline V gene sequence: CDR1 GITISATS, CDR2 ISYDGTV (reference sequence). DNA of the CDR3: TGTGCCTTGTGGGAGGTGGATTGGTCACGAGAGTTGGGCAAAAAAATCAAGGTATTT. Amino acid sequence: CALWEVDWSRELGKKIKVF.